Following are 23 T cell receptor beta chains from one sample sequenced in a study of siplizumab effects on memory and regulatory T cells. The repertoire was sequenced with immunoSEQ multiplex PCR; TCRdb's copy has only in-frame clones and lacks some. The table includes approximately 100,000 clones, more than 90% detected once. The sequenced sample was CD4+ T cells sorted from blood. Receptors originate from a human donor in good health. Some clones in this sample may be carry-over from other donors' samples.

This rearrangement joins TRBV25-1 to TRBJ1-1; possibly TRBD1 for D (5 bases). CDR1 and CDR2 from the germline V gene are MGHDK and SYGVNS. This CDR3 has 15 amino acids. V was trimmed by 6 bases and J by 1 base, leaving 15 bases between them. The CDR3 DNA sequence: TGTGCCAGCAGGCCGCCCCAGGGTCCGAACACTGAAGCTTTCTTT. Translating it yields CASRPPQGPNTEAFF. Full variable domain (missing parts from reference TRBV25-1 and TRBJ1-1): EADIYQTPRYLVIGTGKKITLECSQTMGHDKMYWYQQDPGMELHLIHYSYGVNSTEKGDLSSESTVSRIRTEHFPLTLESARPSHTSQYLCASRPPQGPNTEAFFGQGTRLTVV.

The rearrangement joins TRBV5-1 to TRBJ2-7; possible D gene TRBD2, 7 bases. Trimming removed 4 bases at V and 5 bases at J, with 19 bases between. The CDR3 spans 15 residues. The germline V gene has CDR1 SGHRS and CDR2 YFSETQ. The CDR3: CASSLGPGGLNEQYF. The CDR3 bases are TGCGCCAGCAGCCTGGGGCCCGGGGGGCTGAACGAGCAGTACTTC.

The chain is built from TRBV5-1 and TRBJ1-3; maybe TRBD1 (5 bases). The CDR3 runs to 14 residues. V gave up 1 base and J gave up 4 bases, with 9 bases separating them. CDR1 SGHRS and CDR2 YFSETQ come from the germline V gene. The CDR3 nucleotides read TGCGCCAGCAGCTTGTCGGGGGTAGGAAACACCATATATTTT. Its protein is CASSLSGVGNTIYF.

This clone was seen a few times. This rearrangement joins TRBV27 to TRBJ2-5, with D possibly called TRBD1 or TRBD2 (5 bases each). This CDR3 is built from 11 residues. Germline CDR1 is MNHEY and CDR2 is SMNVEV (reference sequence). Trimming took off 8 bases at V and 7 bases at J, with 11 bases between the two ends. CDR3 DNA sequence: TGTGCCAGCGCTATTGGGGGGACCCAGTACTTC. This encodes CASAIGGTQYF.

The chain carries TRBV6-5 and TRBJ1-6; D unresolved. The ends were cut back, 5 bases at V and 5 bases at J, with 13 bases in the middle. The CDR3 is made up of 15 amino acids. CDR1 MNHEY and CDR2 SVGAGI come from the germline V gene. CDR3 sequence: CASSHLQANNSPLHF. In DNA form, the CDR3 reads TGTGCCAGCAGTCATTTGCAGGCAAATAATTCACCCCTCCACTTT.

The chain has TRBV5-1 and TRBJ2-1; no reliable D call. The germline V gene has CDR1 SGHRS and CDR2 YFSETQ. Trimming stripped 0 bases from V and 5 bases from J, with 6 bases between. This CDR3 is built from 13 residues. CDR3 amino acids: CASSLAGDNEQFF. The CDR3 nucleotides are TGCGCCAGCAGCTTGGCTGGGGACAATGAGCAGTTCTTC.

The chain has TRBV4-1 and TRBJ2-5, with 9 bases that match TRBD2. The J call may be incorrect, as the DNA end agrees better with TRBJ2-7. The CDR3 contains 15 residues. The V gene's germline CDR1 is MGHRA and CDR2 YSYEKL. This chain's CDR3 is CASSQVLAGEAEQYF. The CDR3 DNA reads TGCGCCAGCAGCCAGGTCTTAGCGGGAGAGGCCGAGCAGTACTTC.

The chain employs TRBV7-9 and TRBJ2-1; 7 positions match TRBD1. Germline lookup yields CDR1 SEHNR and CDR2 FQNEAQ (reference sequence). V lost 5 bases, J lost 7 bases, and 5 bases stayed unmatched. The CDR3 length is 13 residues. The CDR3 bases are TGTGCCAGCAGCCCGGGGACAGCAAATGAGCAGTTCTTC. This sequence encodes CASSPGTANEQFF.

V usage is TRBV18 and J usage is TRBJ1-2; D is perhaps TRBD1 (5 bases). In germline, CDR1 is KGHSH, CDR2 LQKENI. The CDR3 is made up of 14 amino acids. V dropped 1 base and J dropped 3 bases, with 9 bases sitting between them. CDR3 region: CASSPLGGDYGYTF. In nucleotides, the CDR3 is TGTGCCAGCTCACCACTTGGAGGGGACTATGGCTACACCTTC.

This clone has just a few counts. V and J are TRBV28 and TRBJ1-1, with D possibly matching TRBD1 (6 bases). The CDR3 consists of 14 residues. V lost 6 bases and J lost 2, with 13 bases in between. CDR1 and CDR2 (germline): MDHEN, SYDVKM. CDR3 DNA: TGTGCCAGCAGCTTGACAGGAGAAAACACTGAAGCTTTCTTT. Translation gives CASSLTGENTEAFF.

This clone was seen just once. The genes are TRBV6-1 and TRBJ1-5; D unclear. Germline V gives CDR1 MNHNS, CDR2 SASEGT. V lost 6 bases to trimming and J lost 10 bases, with 22 bases between them. The CDR3 is 15 amino acids. The CDR3 DNA follows: TGTGCCAGCAGGAAGGGCAGGATAACCAAGGATCCCCAGCATTTT. Translated, it gives CASRKGRITKDPQHF.

Only one count was recorded for this clone. V usage is TRBV10-2 and J usage is TRBJ1-5; possible D gene TRBD1, 5 bases. Germline V gene data show CDR1 as WSHSY and CDR2 as SAAADI. This CDR3 spans 16 amino acids. The V end lost 7 bases, the J end lost 2 bases, and 18 bases lay between the germline ends. CDR3 sequence reads: CASTPGVARGNQPQHF. The CDR3 DNA reads as TGCGCCAGCACCCCTGGTGTGGCCAGGGGCAATCAGCCCCAGCATTTT.

The chain combines TRBV2 with TRBJ1-5; D might be TRBD1 (6 bases). Germline V lookup: CDR1 SNHLY, CDR2 FYNNEI. CDR3 length: 14 amino acids. V was cut by 7 bases and J by 7 bases, with 17 bases left in between. This chain's CDR3 is CASTQTGLRQPQHF. CDR3 coding DNA: TGTGCCAGCACACAAACAGGGTTGAGGCAGCCCCAGCATTTT.

The chain couples TRBV28 to TRBJ1-5; D not certain. The CDR3 loop spans 16 amino acids. Germline V gene lookup returns CDR1 MDHEN and CDR2 SYDVKM. With 2 bases removed from V and 0 bases from J, the gap between germline ends came to 11 bases. The CDR3 DNA follows: TGTGCCAGCAGTTTAGGGTCTGACATTAGCAATCAGCCCCAGCATTTT. Translation: CASSLGSDISNQPQHF. The variable domain in full, completed from reference TRBV28 and TRBJ1-5, reads DVKVTQSSRYLVKRTGEKVFLECVQDMDHENMFWYRQDPGLGLRLIYFSYDVKMKEKGDIPEGYSVSREKKERFSLILESASTNQTSMYLCASSLGSDISNQPQHFGDGTRLSIL.

This sequence joins TRBV30 and TRBJ2-3, with D uncertain. V lost 2 bases to trimming and J lost 2 bases, with 5 bases between them. Germline-derived CDR1 and CDR2 are GTSNPN and SVGIG (reference sequence). The CDR3 contains 12 residues. CDR3 bases: TGTGCCTGGAGTACCGTCACAGATACGCAGTATTTT. Protein sequence: CAWSTVTDTQYF.

The genes are TRBV7-9 and TRBJ1-1; 7 positions match TRBD1. The V segment lost 6 bases and the J segment 5 bases; nucleotides outside the gene matches: 9. The CDR3 runs to 14 residues. In germline, CDR1 is SEHNR, CDR2 FQNEAQ (reference sequence). Written as DNA, the CDR3 is TGTGCCAGCAGGCCTACAGGGGCAGGAACTGAAGCTTTCTTT. Protein sequence: CASRPTGAGTEAFF.

This sequence joins TRBV7-3 and TRBJ2-3; the D gene is possibly TRBD1 (5 bases). V lost 0 bases and J lost 9, with 13 bases in between. CDR1 SGHTA and CDR2 FQGTGA come from the germline V gene. This CDR3 has 14 amino acids. This CDR3 reads CASSLTLKGRTQYF. The CDR3 DNA is TGTGCCAGCAGCTTAACTCTTAAGGGGCGGACGCAGTATTTT.

This chain links TRBV6-5 with TRBJ2-1; 7 nucleotides line up with TRBD1. The CDR3 has 15 residues. Unmatched junction bases numbered 3, after V lost 2 bases and J lost 2 bases. Looked up from germline, CDR1 is MNHEY and CDR2 is SVGAGI. The chain's CDR3 is CASSYRGTAYNEQFF. The CDR3 DNA follows: TGTGCCAGCAGTTACCGAGGGACAGCCTACAATGAGCAGTTCTTC.

The V and J genes are TRBV23-1 and TRBJ1-1; 8 nucleotides line up with TRBD1. TRBV23-1 has ORF status, its function being uncertain. J gave up 1 base and V 4 bases, and 11 bases lay outside the gene matches. CDR3 length: 17 residues. The CDR3, as DNA: TGCGCCAGCAGTCGTCATCCCCCAGGGGGCGGGAACACTGAAGCTTTCTTT. Its translation: CASSRHPPGGGNTEAFF.

The genes are TRBV4-1 and TRBJ2-2, with 9 bases that match TRBD2. The CDR3 is made up of 19 amino acids. The ends lost 0 bases at V and 2 bases at J; junction bases unmatched: 10. Germline assignment: CDR1 MGHRA and CDR2 YSYEKL. The CDR3 region is CASSQDGLAGFANTGELFF. As DNA, the CDR3 is TGCGCCAGCAGCCAAGACGGCCTAGCGGGGTTTGCCAACACCGGGGAGCTGTTTTTT.

V usage is TRBV15 and J usage is TRBJ1-5; 10 nucleotides agree with TRBD1. With V trimmed by 0 bases and J by 2 bases, 1 base remained unmatched. This CDR3 has 16 residues. Germline values: CDR1 LNHNV, CDR2 YYDKDF (reference sequence). This CDR3 reads CATSREGQGRNQPQHF. CDR3 coding DNA: TGTGCCACCAGCAGAGAGGGACAGGGGCGCAATCAGCCCCAGCATTTT.

The chain uses TRBV5-1 and TRBJ1-3; D is uncertain. Germline V gene lookup returns CDR1 SGHRS and CDR2 YFSETQ. CDR3 length equals 16 residues. V dropped 0 bases and J dropped 5 bases, with 15 bases sitting between them. CDR3 in DNA: TGCGCCAGCAGCTTGGAGGCTCAGCAAACCCGAAACACCATATATTTT. Its translation: CASSLEAQQTRNTIYF.

V and J are TRBV7-3 and TRBJ2-1, with D perhaps matching TRBD2 (5 bases). V lost 4 bases and J lost 5, with 9 bases in between. CDR1 SGHTA and CDR2 FQGTGA come from the germline V gene. This CDR3 has 13 residues. CDR3 nucleotide sequence: TGTGCCAGCAGCTCGGCACTAGACAATGAGCAGTTCTTC. This sequence encodes CASSSALDNEQFF.